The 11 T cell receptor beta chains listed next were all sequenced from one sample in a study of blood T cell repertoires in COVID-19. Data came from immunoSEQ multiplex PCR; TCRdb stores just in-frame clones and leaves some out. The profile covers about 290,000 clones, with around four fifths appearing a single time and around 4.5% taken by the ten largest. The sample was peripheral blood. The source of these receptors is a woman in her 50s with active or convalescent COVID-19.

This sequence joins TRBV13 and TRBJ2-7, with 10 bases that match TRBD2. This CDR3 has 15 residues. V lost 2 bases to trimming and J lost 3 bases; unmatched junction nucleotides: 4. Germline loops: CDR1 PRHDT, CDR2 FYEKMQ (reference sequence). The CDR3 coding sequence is TGTGCCAGCAGCTTACGGCTAGCGGGAGTCTACGAGCAGTACTTC. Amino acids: CASSLRLAGVYEQYF.

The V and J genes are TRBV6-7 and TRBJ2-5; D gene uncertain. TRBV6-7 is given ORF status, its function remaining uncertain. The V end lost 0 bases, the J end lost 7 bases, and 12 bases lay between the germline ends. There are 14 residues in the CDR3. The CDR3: CASSYSSPAATQYF. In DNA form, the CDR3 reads TGTGCCAGCAGTTACTCGAGTCCCGCGGCGACCCAGTACTTC.

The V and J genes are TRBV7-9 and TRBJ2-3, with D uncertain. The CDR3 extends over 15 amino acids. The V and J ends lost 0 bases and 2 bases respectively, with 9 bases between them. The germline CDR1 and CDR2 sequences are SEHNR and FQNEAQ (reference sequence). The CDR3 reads CASSLALENTDTQYF. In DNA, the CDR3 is TGTGCCAGCAGCTTAGCGCTCGAGAACACAGATACGCAGTATTTT. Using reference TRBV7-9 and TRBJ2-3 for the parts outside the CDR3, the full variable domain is DTGVSQNPRHKITKRGQNVTFRCDPISEHNRLYWYRQTLGQGPEFLTYFQNEAQLEKSRLLSDRFSAERPKGSFSTLEIQRTEQGDSAMYLCASSLALENTDTQYFGPGTRLTVL.

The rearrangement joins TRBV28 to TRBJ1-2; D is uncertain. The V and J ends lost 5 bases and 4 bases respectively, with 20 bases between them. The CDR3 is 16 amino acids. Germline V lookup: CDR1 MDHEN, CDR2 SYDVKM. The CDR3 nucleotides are TGTGCCAGCAGTCAAAACGCGGCGAATCCTGGCTATGGCTACACCTTC. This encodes CASSQNAANPGYGYTF.

The CDR3 loop reads CASRQELAGADTQYF. The CDR3 bases are TGCGCCAGCAGGCAAGAACTAGCGGGGGCAGATACGCAGTATTTT. This chain joins TRBV5-1 and TRBJ2-3; the match to TRBD2 covers 11 bases. Per germline, CDR1 SGHRS and CDR2 YFSETQ. J gave up 4 bases and V 5 bases, and 6 bases lay outside the gene matches. CDR3 length: 15 residues.

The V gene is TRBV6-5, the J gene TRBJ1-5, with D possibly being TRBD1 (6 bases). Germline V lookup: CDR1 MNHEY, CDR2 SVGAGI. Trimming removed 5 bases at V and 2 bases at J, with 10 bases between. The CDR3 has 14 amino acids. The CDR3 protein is CASSRRQGNQPQHF. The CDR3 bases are TGTGCCAGCAGTAGACGACAGGGCAATCAGCCCCAGCATTTT.

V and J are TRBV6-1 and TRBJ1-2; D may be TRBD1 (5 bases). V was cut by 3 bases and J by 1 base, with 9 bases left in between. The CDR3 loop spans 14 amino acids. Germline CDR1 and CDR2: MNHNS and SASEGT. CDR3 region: CASSEGLNNYGYTF. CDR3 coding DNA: TGTGCCAGCAGTGAGGGACTGAATAACTATGGCTACACCTTC.

The CDR3 nucleotides are TGTGCCAGCAGCGTCGGGACAGCTACTAACTATGGCTACACCTTC. Translation gives CASSVGTATNYGYTF. This chain links TRBV7-9 with TRBJ1-2; 7 nucleotides line up with TRBD1. Germline V lookup: CDR1 SEHNR, CDR2 FQNEAQ (reference sequence). CDR3 size: 15 residues. V gave up 5 bases and J gave up 0 bases; unmatched junction bases: 6.

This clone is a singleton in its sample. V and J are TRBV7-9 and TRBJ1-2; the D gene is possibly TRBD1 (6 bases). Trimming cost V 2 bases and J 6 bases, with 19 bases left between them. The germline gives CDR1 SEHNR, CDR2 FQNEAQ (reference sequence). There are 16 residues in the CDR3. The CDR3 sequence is CASSLPGTPRGNGYTF. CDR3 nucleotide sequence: TGTGCCAGCAGCTTACCGGGGACACCGCGAGGGAATGGCTACACCTTC.

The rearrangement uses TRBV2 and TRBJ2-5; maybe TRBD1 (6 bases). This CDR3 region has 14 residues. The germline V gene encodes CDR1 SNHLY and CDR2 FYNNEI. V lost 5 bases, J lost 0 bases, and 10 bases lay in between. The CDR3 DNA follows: TGTGCCAGCAGTTCCGGACAGAACCAAGAGACCCAGTACTTC. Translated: CASSSGQNQETQYF.

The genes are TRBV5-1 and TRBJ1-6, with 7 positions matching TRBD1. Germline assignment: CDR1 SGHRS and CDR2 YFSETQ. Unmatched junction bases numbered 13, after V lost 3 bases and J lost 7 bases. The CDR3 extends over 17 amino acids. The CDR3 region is CASSSTATGRRNSPLHF. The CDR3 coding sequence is TGCGCCAGCAGCTCGACGGCGACAGGGAGGAGGAATTCACCCCTCCACTTT.